These T cell receptor beta chains were read from a single sample in a study of T cells in Graves' hyperthyroidism and ophthalmopathy. TCRdb called the multiplex PCR reads again in MiXCR, with one record for every CDR3 protein. The sample records about half a million distinct CDR3 sequences, about 20% being singletons. Sequencing was performed on blood. These receptors all stem from a woman between 70 and 85 years old with Graves' ophthalmopathy. Each CDR3 is given with its conserved first and last residue. D genes are given only for firm matches. Clone size is not always given. Where it is, it says once, few, many or a class for expanded clones.

TRBV5-1	TRBD1	TRBJ2-6	NA	CASTYPGTGTSGANVLTF	TGCGCCAGCACGTACCCCGGGACAGGGACCTCTGGGGCCAACGTCCTGACTTTC
TRBV3-1	NA	TRBJ2-5	NA	CASSLNRTLRLGGYF	TGTGCCAGCAGTTTGAATAGGACCCTCCGACTCGGGGGGTACTTC
TRBV3-1	TRBD2	TRBJ2-7	NA	CASSQTGGVDNEQYF	TGTGCCAGCAGCCAAACGGGAGGGGTGGACAATGAGCAGTACTTC
TRBV30	NA	TRBJ2-2	few	CAWSGLASGELFF	TGTGCCTGGAGTGGCCTAGCGTCCGGGGAGCTGTTTTTT
TRBV12-3/TRBV12-4	NA	TRBJ1-1	NA	CASSLAGAAGTEAFF	TGTGCCAGCAGTTTAGCCGGGGCCGCGGGCACTGAAGCTTTCTTT
TRBV5-5	NA	TRBJ1-1	NA	CASSLTFVTSGISEAFF	TGTGCCAGCAGCTTAACGTTTGTCACCTCCGGGATTAGTGAAGCTTTCTTT
TRBV28	NA	TRBJ2-2	NA	CASSFGGAHTGELFF	TGTGCCAGCAGTTTTGGCGGGGCGCACACCGGGGAGCTGTTTTTT
TRBV19	TRBD1	TRBJ1-1	NA	CASSIQGGLNTEAFF	TGTGCCAGTAGTATTCAGGGGGGCTTGAACACTGAAGCTTTCTTT
TRBV12-3/TRBV12-4	NA	TRBJ2-5	many	CASSSTTLFQYF	TGTGCCAGCAGTTCCACTACCCTCTTTCAGTACTTC
TRBV7-3	NA	TRBJ2-1	NA	CASSSGRYNEQFF	TGTGCCAGCAGCTCGGGACGTTACAATGAGCAGTTCTTC
TRBV13	NA	TRBJ2-5	once	CASSLRGERRATGTQYF	TGTGCCAGCAGTTTGCGAGGAGAGCGGAGAGCGACGGGGACCCAGTACTTC
TRBV27	TRBD1	TRBJ2-7	NA	CASSSRPGTGYEQYF	TGTGCCAGCAGTTCGAGGCCCGGGACAGGCTACGAGCAGTACTTC
TRBV7-3	TRBD2	TRBJ2-1	NA	CASSATSGRAQHEQFF	TGTGCCAGCAGCGCTACTAGCGGGAGGGCCCAGCATGAGCAGTTCTTC
TRBV7-2	NA	TRBJ1-2	few	CASSPGPHYGYTF	TGTGCCAGCAGCCCAGGGCCTCACTATGGCTACACCTTC
TRBV7-9	TRBD1	TRBJ1-6	NA	CASSRLTGGTSPLHF	TGTGCCAGCAGCCGCCTGACAGGGGGAACTTCACCCCTCCACTTT
TRBV6-2/TRBV6-3	NA	TRBJ1-1	NA	CASSYQGWNTEAFF	TGTGCCAGCAGTTATCAGGGTTGGAACACTGAAGCTTTCTTT
TRBV5-1	TRBD2	TRBJ2-3	NA	CASSLLARSGTDTQYF	TGCGCCAGCAGCCTACTAGCGAGGTCCGGCACAGATACGCAGTATTTT
TRBV29-1	NA	TRBJ1-2	NA	CSVEELAYGYTF	TGCAGCGTTGAAGAATTGGCCTATGGCTACACCTTC
TRBV29-1	TRBD1	TRBJ1-1	many	CSVEGQGNTEAFF	TGCAGCGTGGAGGGACAGGGGAACACTGAAGCTTTCTTT